These 30 T cell receptor beta chains came from one sample sequenced in a study of blood T cell repertoires in COVID-19. Repertoires were generated with immunoSEQ multiplex PCR, while TCRdb's copy carries only in-frame clones and drops some. Among a few hundred thousand clones listed, around 85% were seen once. The material sequenced was PBMCs or T cells enriched from blood (not recorded which). These receptors all stem from a woman aged 45-60 years who had recovered from COVID-19.

The rearrangement joins TRBV18 to TRBJ1-1, with D tentatively TRBD1 (5 bases). The V end lost 3 bases, the J end lost 4 bases, and 15 bases lay between the germline ends. Germline assignment: CDR1 KGHSH and CDR2 LQKENI. The CDR3 contains 15 residues. CDR3 residues: CASSPLEIGGTEAFF. The CDR3 nucleotides read TGTGCCAGCTCACCCTTGGAGATCGGGGGCACTGAAGCTTTCTTT.

The chain combines TRBV6-1 with TRBJ2-3, with D possibly TRBD2 on 5 matching bases. Trimming stripped 2 bases from V and 0 bases from J, with 9 bases between. The CDR3 is made up of 15 amino acids. CDR1 is MNHNS and CDR2 is SASEGT in the germline V gene. The CDR3, as DNA: TGTGCCAGCAGTGAACTAGCTACTAGCACAGATACGCAGTATTTT. This translates into CASSELATSTDTQYF.

The chain is built from TRBV5-5 and TRBJ1-5; D may be TRBD1 (5 bases). The length of the CDR3 is 15 residues. CDR1 is SGHKS, CDR2 YYEKEE, per germline (reference sequence). Deletions cut 3 bases from V and 7 bases from J, with 17 bases between. CDR3 DNA sequence: TGTGCCAGCAGCTCCCTGTCGGGGGTAGGCCAGCCCCAGCATTTT. Translation gives CASSSLSGVGQPQHF.

In this sample, this clone turned up once. This specimen includes other DNA sequences encoding the same CDR3. The chain links TRBV19 to TRBJ1-2, with 9 bases that match TRBD1. Germline V CDR1 and CDR2: LNHDA, SQIVND (reference sequence). CDR3 length: 14 amino acids. J was trimmed by 2 bases and V by 7 bases; bases with no gene match: 5. The CDR3: CASTLGQGNYGYTF. CDR3 nucleotide sequence: TGTGCCAGTACCCTAGGACAGGGGAACTATGGCTACACCTTC.

As regards this clone: A junction end diverges from the germline sequence, so it may reflect a read error. This chain connects TRBV6-2 or TRBV6-3 to TRBJ1-2; TRBD1 matches 9 bases. The CDR3 totals 18 residues. Germline CDR1 is MNHEY and CDR2 is SVGEGT. The CDR3 here is CASSSPVPGQGRDYGYTF. In DNA form, the CDR3 reads TGTGCCAGCAGTTCTCCAGTCCCGGGACAGGGTCGGGACTATGGCTACACTTTC.

The chain combines TRBV6-6 with TRBJ2-7; 7 bases are shared with TRBD2. The germline gives CDR1 MNHNY, CDR2 SVGAGI (reference sequence). This CDR3 spans 13 amino acids. Losses at the gene ends were 7 bases for V and 3 bases for J; bases not matched to a gene: 6. The CDR3 sequence: CASKRGINYEQYF. The CDR3 nucleotides read TGTGCCAGCAAGCGGGGAATAAACTACGAGCAGTACTTC.

This clone has a handful of counts. V gene TRBV14 combines with J gene TRBJ1-1; TRBD1 might be the D (5 bases). This CDR3 has 13 residues. Germline lookup yields CDR1 SGHDN and CDR2 FVKESK. V was clipped by 2 bases and J by 7 bases, with 11 bases between them. CDR3 amino acids: CASSQFGGSEAFF. As DNA, the CDR3 is TGTGCCAGCAGCCAATTCGGGGGTAGTGAAGCTTTCTTT.

This chain uses TRBV7-2 with TRBJ1-5, with 7 bases matching TRBD1. V lost 4 bases, J lost 3 bases, and 6 bases stayed unmatched. Germline assignment: CDR1 SGHTA and CDR2 FQGNSA. The CDR3 totals 15 residues. CDR3 sequence reads: CASSYGQEINQPQHF. The CDR3 region has the DNA TGTGCCAGCAGCTATGGACAGGAGATCAATCAGCCCCAGCATTTT.

Only a few counts were recorded for this clone. The rearrangement links TRBV10-2 to TRBJ1-1; TRBD1 aligns across 8 bases. CDR3 length: 12 residues. Unmatched junction bases numbered 2, after V lost 6 bases and J lost 5 bases. Germline V CDR1 and CDR2: WSHSY, SAAADI. CDR3 in amino acids: CASSNRGTEAFF. As DNA, the CDR3 is TGCGCCAGCAGCAACAGGGGGACTGAAGCTTTCTTT.

The chain employs TRBV4-1 and TRBJ2-6; 12 positions agree with TRBD1. The CDR3 totals 19 residues. V lost 1 base and J lost 4; bases outside the gene matches: 8. Germline loops: CDR1 MGHRA, CDR2 YSYEKL. The CDR3 loop reads CASSQAPGQGARGANVLTF. For the CDR3, the DNA is TGCGCCAGCAGCCAAGCTCCGGGACAGGGGGCGCGAGGGGCCAACGTCCTGACTTTC.

This clone appeared once. The chain carries TRBV18 and TRBJ1-1, with 10 bases that match TRBD1. Germline values: CDR1 KGHSH, CDR2 LQKENI. V lost 5 bases to trimming and J lost 5 bases; unmatched junction nucleotides: 11. This CDR3 comprises 16 residues. As DNA, the CDR3 is TGTGCCAGCTCATCATCGACAGGGGGCTCTAAGACTGAAGCTTTCTTT. This gives the protein CASSSSTGGSKTEAFF.

As concerns this clone: A junction boundary mismatches the germline segment, possibly from a read error. The chain recombines TRBV2 with TRBJ1-5; 9 nucleotides line up with TRBD1. CDR1 is SNHLY and CDR2 is FYNNEI in the germline V gene. This CDR3 is built from 11 residues. CDR3 loop: CASSSGTGTIF. The CDR3 DNA reads as TGTGCCAGCAGCTCCGGGACAGGGACGATTTTT.

The CDR3 spells CAWGAGTDTQYF. CDR3 coding DNA: TGTGCCTGGGGGGCAGGTACAGATACGCAGTATTTT. This chain connects TRBV30 to TRBJ2-3; weak D call: TRBD1 (5 bases). Germline CDR1 and CDR2: GTSNPN and SVGIG (reference sequence). This CDR3 is 12 amino acids long. The V gene lost 5 bases and the J gene lost 3 bases, with 9 bases spanning the gap.

The chain has TRBV6-5 and TRBJ2-7, with 12 bases aligning to TRBD1. The CDR3 covers 11 residues. V lost 11 bases to trimming and J lost 6 bases; unmatched junction nucleotides: 2. Germline V CDR1 and CDR2: MNHEY, SVGAGI. The DNA for the CDR3 is TGTGCCTCGGGACAGGGGGCCGAGCAGTACTTC. It translates to CASGQGAEQYF.

The chain is built from TRBV2 and TRBJ1-6; D call uncertain. Germline-derived CDR1 and CDR2 are SNHLY and FYNNEI. The V and J ends lost 2 bases and 12 bases respectively, with 17 bases between them. The CDR3 runs 15 residues. The CDR3 loop reads CASSEQPPGVLPLHF. In nucleotides, the CDR3 is TGTGCCAGCAGTGAACAACCGCCCGGGGTTTTACCCCTCCACTTT.

This clone was observed a handful of times. The chain couples TRBV6-5 to TRBJ2-1; 11 bases map to TRBD2. The CDR3 totals 16 residues. Germline V gives CDR1 MNHEY, CDR2 SVGAGI. The V gene end was trimmed by 0 bases and the J gene end by 9 bases; junction bases not matched to a gene: 7. The CDR3 coding sequence is TGTGCCAGCAGTTACTCTGCTAGCGGGGGGCTCCTTGAGCAGTTCTTC. Its translation is CASSYSASGGLLEQFF.

This chain joins TRBV19 and TRBJ2-1; 9 bases line up with TRBD2. The CDR3 runs 16 residues. The germline V gene has CDR1 LNHDA and CDR2 SQIVND (reference sequence). V was pared by 1 base and J by 6 bases, with 7 bases of the junction left unmatched. The CDR3 DNA is TGTGCCAGTAGTATAGTAGCGGGAGAAGGTGGCAATGAGCAGTTCTTC. Its protein product is CASSIVAGEGGNEQFF.

The CDR3 coding sequence is TGTGCCAGCAGCTTTAGCGGGTCCGTTGAGCAGTTCTTC. Protein product: CASSFSGSVEQFF. The chain links TRBV5-5 to TRBJ2-1; TRBD2 matches at 7 bases. The trim removed 2 bases at V and 9 bases at J, leaving 5 bases unmatched. The CDR3 has 13 amino acids. The germline V gene has CDR1 SGHKS and CDR2 YYEKEE (reference sequence).

The chain combines TRBV18 with TRBJ1-2; D is uncertain. Germline V CDR1 and CDR2: KGHSH, LQKENI. CDR3 length equals 16 residues. V lost 5 bases and J 1 base, leaving 17 bases between the germline ends. The CDR3 region has the DNA TGTGCCAGCTCAGAGGAGACGGAACCGCTTAACTATGGCTACACCTTC. Protein product: CASSEETEPLNYGYTF.

The V call is TRBV30, the J call TRBJ1-2; TRBD1 is a possible D gene (6 bases). Trimming stripped 3 bases from V and 2 bases from J, with 10 bases between. Per germline, CDR1 GTSNPN and CDR2 SVGIG (reference sequence). This CDR3 contains 13 residues. The CDR3: CAWRTQGNYGYTF. CDR3 sequence (DNA): TGTGCCTGGAGAACACAGGGCAACTATGGCTACACCTTC.

V gene TRBV15 combines with J gene TRBJ1-5; D might be TRBD1 (5 bases). Trimming took 4 bases from V and 2 from J, leaving 15 bases between them. The CDR3 is 16 residues long. Germline CDR1 reads LNHNV; CDR2 reads YYDKDF (reference sequence). CDR3 loop: CATSTPLGAGNQPQHF. In DNA form, the CDR3 reads TGTGCCACCAGCACCCCCCTTGGGGCTGGCAATCAGCCCCAGCATTTT.

This chain connects TRBV7-9 to TRBJ1-2; tentatively, D is TRBD1 (5 bases). The CDR3 is 15 residues long. The V end lost 5 bases, the J end lost 6 bases, and 19 bases lay between the germline ends. Germline lookup yields CDR1 SEHNR and CDR2 FQNEAQ (reference sequence). CDR3 region: CASSVRGTTPHGYTF. The DNA for the CDR3 is TGTGCCAGCAGCGTTAGGGGCACGACCCCCCATGGCTACACCTTC. Supplemented by reference TRBV7-9 and TRBJ1-2, the full variable domain reads DTGVSQNPRHKITKRGQNVTFRCDPISEHNRLYWYRQTLGQGPEFLTYFQNEAQLEKSRLLSDRFSAERPKGSFSTLEIQRTEQGDSAMYLCASSVRGTTPHGYTFGSGTRLTVV.

The V gene is TRBV11-2, the J gene TRBJ2-7; D ambiguous. V was shortened by 3 bases and J by 5 bases, with 14 bases between the two germline ends. The germline gives CDR1 SGHAT, CDR2 FQNNGV. The CDR3 length is 14 residues. CDR3 coding DNA: TGTGCCAGCAGCTTTAGTGGTGCCAGGCACGAGCAGTACTTC. It specifies CASSFSGARHEQYF. The entire variable domain, with the rest obtained from reference TRBV11-2 and TRBJ2-7, is as follows: EAGVAQSPRYKIIEKRQSVAFWCNPISGHATLYWYQQILGQGPKLLIQFQNNGVVDDSQLPKDRFSAERLKGVDSTLKIQPAKLEDSAVYLCASSFSGARHEQYFGPGTRLTVT.

The chain has TRBV9 and TRBJ2-5; possibly TRBD1 for D (6 bases). Trimming cost V 0 bases and J 2 bases, with 11 bases left between them. This CDR3 spans 15 amino acids. Germline loops: CDR1 SGDLS, CDR2 YYNGEE. CDR3 DNA: TGTGCCAGCAGCGTAGGAGGAAGGGGGCAAGAGACCCAGTACTTC. Translated: CASSVGGRGQETQYF.

This clone has just one count. The chain's CDR3 is CASSLTGAGNTIYF. The CDR3 DNA follows: TGTGCCAGCAGCCTAACCGGAGCTGGAAACACCATATATTTT. V gene TRBV5-4 combines with J gene TRBJ1-3; D remains unclear. The CDR3 spans 14 residues. The germline V and J ends were trimmed by 4 bases and 2 bases, with 10 bases remaining between them. CDR1 and CDR2 from the germline V gene are SGHNT and YYREEE (reference sequence).

This chain uses TRBV30 with TRBJ1-3; 7 bases match TRBD1. J was trimmed by 0 bases and V by 3 bases; bases with no gene match: 11. CDR1 is GTSNPN and CDR2 is SVGIG in the germline V gene (reference sequence). The CDR3 totals 17 residues. The CDR3 here is CAWSLRTGPFSGNTIYF. In DNA form, the CDR3 reads TGTGCCTGGAGCCTCAGGACAGGCCCTTTCTCTGGAAACACCATATATTTT.

This clone has a single count. The chain has TRBV7-8 and TRBJ1-1, with D possibly TRBD1 on 5 matching bases. This CDR3 has 15 residues. V lost 0 bases and J 4 bases, leaving 12 bases between the germline ends. CDR1 is SGHVS and CDR2 is FQNEAQ in the germline V gene. CDR3: CASSLATQGSTEAFF. The CDR3 nucleotides are TGTGCCAGCAGCTTAGCGACTCAGGGAAGCACTGAAGCTTTCTTT. Drawing the rest from reference TRBV7-8 and TRBJ1-1, the complete variable domain is GAGVSQSPRYKVAKRGQDVALRCDPISGHVSLFWYQQALGQGPEFLTYFQNEAQLDKSGLPSDRFFAERPEGSVSTLKIQRTQQEDSAVYLCASSLATQGSTEAFFGQGTRLTVV.

The CDR3 protein is CATSRGTKKNYGYTF. Written as DNA, the CDR3 is TGTGCCACCAGCAGAGGGACAAAAAAAAACTATGGCTACACCTTC. The chain couples TRBV15 to TRBJ1-2, with D tentatively TRBD1 (5 bases). Trimming took 1 base from V and 2 from J, leaving 11 bases between them. The CDR3 covers 15 residues. CDR1 and CDR2 from the germline V gene are LNHNV and YYDKDF (reference sequence).

In this sample, this clone turned up a few times. V and J are TRBV28 and TRBJ2-5; TRBD2 agrees at 7 bases. V was clipped by 7 bases and J by 5 bases; unmatched bases: 10. Per germline, CDR1 MDHEN and CDR2 SYDVKM. The CDR3 extends over 14 amino acids. The CDR3 DNA sequence: TGTGCCAGCACCCCCCGGGGGGAATTGGAGACCCAGTACTTC. This encodes CASTPRGELETQYF.

The chain combines TRBV7-9 with TRBJ2-5; D is perhaps TRBD2 (6 bases). The CDR3 totals 14 residues. Between the trimmed V and J ends, which lost 1 base and 3 bases, there was a span of 9 bases. Germline loops: CDR1 SEHNR, CDR2 FQNEAQ (reference sequence). The CDR3 loop is CASSLESSEETQYF. The CDR3 nucleotides read TGTGCCAGCAGCTTAGAGTCTAGCGAAGAGACCCAGTACTTC.